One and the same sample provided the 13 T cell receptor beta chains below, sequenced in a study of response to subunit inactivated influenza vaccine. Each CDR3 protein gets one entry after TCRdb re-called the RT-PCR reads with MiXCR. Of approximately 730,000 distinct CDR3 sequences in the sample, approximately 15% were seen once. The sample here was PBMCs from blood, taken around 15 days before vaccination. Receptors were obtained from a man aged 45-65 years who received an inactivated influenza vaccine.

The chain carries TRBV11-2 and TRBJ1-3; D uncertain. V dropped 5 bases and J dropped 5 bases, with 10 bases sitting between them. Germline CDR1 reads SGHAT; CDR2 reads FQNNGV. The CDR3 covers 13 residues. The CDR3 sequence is CASSPISRNTIYF. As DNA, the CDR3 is TGTGCCAGCAGCCCCATTAGCAGAAACACCATATATTTT. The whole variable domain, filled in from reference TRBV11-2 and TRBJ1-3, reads EAGVAQSPRYKIIEKRQSVAFWCNPISGHATLYWYQQILGQGPKLLIQFQNNGVVDDSQLPKDRFSAERLKGVDSTLKIQPAKLEDSAVYLCASSPISRNTIYFGEGSWLTVV.

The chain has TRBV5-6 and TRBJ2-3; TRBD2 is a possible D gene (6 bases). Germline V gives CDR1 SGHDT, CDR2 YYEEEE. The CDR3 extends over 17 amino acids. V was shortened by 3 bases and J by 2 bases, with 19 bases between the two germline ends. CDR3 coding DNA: TGTGCCAGCAGCTATATAACCTCGGGAGTATTCACAGATACGCAGTATTTT. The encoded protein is CASSYITSGVFTDTQYF.

This chain's CDR3 is CASSYSGQVVDEQFF. Here the CDR3 DNA reads TGTGCCAGCAGTTATTCGGGACAGGTGGTCGATGAGCAGTTCTTC. The genes are TRBV6-2 or TRBV6-3 and TRBJ2-1; 8 bases agree with TRBD1. Trimming at V came to 3 bases and at J to 8 bases, leaving 9 bases not matched to a gene. The CDR3 contains 15 residues. From germline, CDR1 is MNHEY and CDR2 SVGEGT.

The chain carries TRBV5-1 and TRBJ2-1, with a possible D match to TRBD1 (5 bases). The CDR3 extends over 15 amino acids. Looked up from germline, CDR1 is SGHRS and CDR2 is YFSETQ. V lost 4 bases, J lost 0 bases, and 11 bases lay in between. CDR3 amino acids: CASSTQVSSYNEQFF. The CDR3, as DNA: TGCGCCAGCAGCACACAGGTGAGCTCCTACAATGAGCAGTTCTTC.

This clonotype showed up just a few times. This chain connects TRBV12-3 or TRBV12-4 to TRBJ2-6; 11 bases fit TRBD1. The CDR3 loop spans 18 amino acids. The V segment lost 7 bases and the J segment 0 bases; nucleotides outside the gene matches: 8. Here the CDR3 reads CASTKSGTGGSGANVLTF. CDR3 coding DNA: TGTGCCAGCACTAAATCCGGGACAGGGGGCTCTGGGGCCAACGTCCTGACTTTC.

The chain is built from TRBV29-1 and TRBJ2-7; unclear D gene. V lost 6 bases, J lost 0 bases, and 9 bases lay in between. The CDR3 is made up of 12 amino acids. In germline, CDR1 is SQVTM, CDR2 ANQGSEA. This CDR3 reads CSVTRSSYEQYF. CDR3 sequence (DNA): TGCAGCGTGACAAGGAGCTCCTACGAGCAGTACTTC.

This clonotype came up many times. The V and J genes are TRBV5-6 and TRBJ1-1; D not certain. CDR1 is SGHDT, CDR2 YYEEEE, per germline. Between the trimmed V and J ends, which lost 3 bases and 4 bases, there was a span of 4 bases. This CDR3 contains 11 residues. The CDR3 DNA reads TGTGCCAGCAGCTGGGGCACTGAAGCTTTCTTT. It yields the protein CASSWGTEAFF.

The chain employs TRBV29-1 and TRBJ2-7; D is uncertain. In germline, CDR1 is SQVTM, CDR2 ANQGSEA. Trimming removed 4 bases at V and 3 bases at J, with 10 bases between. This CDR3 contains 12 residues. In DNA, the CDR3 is TGCAGCGTTGGTGCGGCTAACTACGAGCAGTACTTC. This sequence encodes CSVGAANYEQYF.

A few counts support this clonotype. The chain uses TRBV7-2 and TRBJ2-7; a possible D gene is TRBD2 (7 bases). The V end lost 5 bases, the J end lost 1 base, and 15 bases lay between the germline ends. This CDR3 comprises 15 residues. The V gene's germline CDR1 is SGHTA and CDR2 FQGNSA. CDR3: CASSPYRGASYEQYF. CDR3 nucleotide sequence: TGTGCCAGCAGCCCGTACCGGGGGGCGTCCTACGAGCAGTACTTC.

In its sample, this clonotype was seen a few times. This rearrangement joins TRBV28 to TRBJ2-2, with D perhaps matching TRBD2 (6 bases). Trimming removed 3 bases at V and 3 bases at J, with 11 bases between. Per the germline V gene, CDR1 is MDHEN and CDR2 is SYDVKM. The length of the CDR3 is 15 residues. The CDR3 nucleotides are TGTGCCAGCAGTTTCTCGGGAGTCGACACCGGGGAGCTGTTTTTT. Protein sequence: CASSFSGVDTGELFF.

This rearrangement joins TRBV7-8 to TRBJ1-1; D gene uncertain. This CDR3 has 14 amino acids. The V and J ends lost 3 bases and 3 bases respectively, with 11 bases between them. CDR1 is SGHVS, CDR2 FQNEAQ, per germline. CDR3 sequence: CASSFRGSHTEAFF. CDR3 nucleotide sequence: TGTGCCAGCAGCTTTCGTGGATCCCACACTGAAGCTTTCTTT.

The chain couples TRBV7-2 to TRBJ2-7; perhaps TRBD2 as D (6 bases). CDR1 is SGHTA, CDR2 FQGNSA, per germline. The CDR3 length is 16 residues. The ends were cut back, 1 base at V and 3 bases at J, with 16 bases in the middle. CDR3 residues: CASSLGQPGTLYEQYF. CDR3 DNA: TGTGCCAGCAGCTTAGGGCAGCCGGGGACTCTCTACGAGCAGTACTTC.

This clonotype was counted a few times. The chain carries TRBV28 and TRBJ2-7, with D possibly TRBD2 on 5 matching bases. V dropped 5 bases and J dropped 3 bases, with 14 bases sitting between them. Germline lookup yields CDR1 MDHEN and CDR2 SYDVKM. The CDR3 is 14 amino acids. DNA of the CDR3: TGTGCCAGCAGTGCCTTCCCCCGGGGCTACGAGCAGTACTTC. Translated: CASSAFPRGYEQYF.